The T cell receptor (beta chain) described here comes from a study of blood T cell repertoires in COVID-19. Authors' data handling: Amplifying reference gene primers gave estimates of nucleated cell counts. The method was immunoSEQ multiplex PCR; TCRdb's version includes in-frame clones alone and lacks a portion of them. V and J calls and clone size are copied from that table; D and trimming were computed from the DNA. The repertoire holds 150,000 to 250,000 clones, about four fifths seen once, with approximately 12% in the top ten. The cohort comprised adults aged about 18 to 90 years residing in approximately 25 US areas. Two negative PCRs, clearance, or symptom resolution were required of recovered Cohort 3 donors. Trimming took 4 bases from V and 7 from J, leaving 8 bases between them. The CDR3 totals 13 residues. Germline V gene sequence: CDR1 SNHLY, CDR2 FYNNEI.

This chain links TRBV2 with TRBJ1-6; D is possibly TRBD1 (5 bases). The sequenced sample consisted of PBMCs or T cells enriched from blood (not recorded which). This TCR derives from a man aged 35 to 55 who had recovered from COVID-19. This chain's CDR3 is CASSGQGNSPLHF. The CDR3 region has the DNA TGTGCCAGCAGTGGCCAGGGAAATTCACCCCTCCACTTT.